This T cell receptor beta chain was sequenced for a study of shared clonotypes between healthy human individuals. Germline CDR1 reads MNHNS; CDR2 reads SASEGT. With 2 bases removed from V and 1 base from J, the gap between germline ends came to 8 bases. The CDR3 covers 14 residues. This clone was picked up a small number of times. Its target is unknown. Other DNA sequences in the sample encode the same CDR3. Study conclusions and caveats: Against clonotypes common to all four donors, non-shared ones had lower generation probabilities.

Deep-level settings were used for running the assay. Sorted subsets were amplified in replicate PCRs using 200 ng DNA, tens of thousands of T cell genomes. The assay was immunoSEQ multiplex PCR, and TCRdb's table has in-frame clones only and misses some. The sample lists more than 850,000 clones; approximately 78% were seen once. Material for sequencing was memory CD4+ T cells from PBMCs. Subset noted: CD45RA-negative fraction. The clonotype comes from a man aged 18 to 30 in good health. Some clones in this sample may be carry-over from other donors' samples. The chain recombines TRBV6-1 with TRBJ1-1; no clear D gene. The CDR3: CASSERVGNTEAFF. CDR3 coding DNA: TGTGCCAGCAGTGAACGGGTTGGGAACACTGAAGCTTTCTTT.